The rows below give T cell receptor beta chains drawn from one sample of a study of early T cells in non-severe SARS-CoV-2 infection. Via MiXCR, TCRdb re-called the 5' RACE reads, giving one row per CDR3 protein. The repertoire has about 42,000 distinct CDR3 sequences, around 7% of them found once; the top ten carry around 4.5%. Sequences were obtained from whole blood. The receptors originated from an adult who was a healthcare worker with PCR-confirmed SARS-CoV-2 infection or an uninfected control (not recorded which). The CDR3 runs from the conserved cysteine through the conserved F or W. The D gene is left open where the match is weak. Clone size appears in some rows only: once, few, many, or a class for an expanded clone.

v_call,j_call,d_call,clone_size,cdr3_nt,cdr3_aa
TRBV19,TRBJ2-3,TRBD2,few,TGTGCCAGTTCAGTGGGGAGGGGTGACACAGATACGCAGTATTTT,CASSVGRGDTDTQYF
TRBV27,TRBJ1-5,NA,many,TGTGCCAGCAGTTTCAGGGGCCAGCCCCAGCATTTT,CASSFRGQPQHF
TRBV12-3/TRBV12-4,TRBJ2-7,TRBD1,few,TGTGCCAGCAGTTTAAAACAGGGGTCCTACGAGCAGTACTTC,CASSLKQGSYEQYF
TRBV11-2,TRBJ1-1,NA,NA,TGTGCCAGCAGCCCCGGGATTCGGACAGCTGAAGCTTTCTTT,CASSPGIRTAEAFF
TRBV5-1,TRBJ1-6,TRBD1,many,TGCGCCAGCAGCTGGACAGGGGCTAATTCACCCCTCCACTTT,CASSWTGANSPLHF
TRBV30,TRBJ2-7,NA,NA,TGTGCCTGGAGTACCGGCAGGGACTACGAGCAGTACTTC,CAWSTGRDYEQYF
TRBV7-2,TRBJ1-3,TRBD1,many,TGTGCCAGCAGCTTTCCTCGGACAGGGTCCGGAAACACCATATATTTT,CASSFPRTGSGNTIYF
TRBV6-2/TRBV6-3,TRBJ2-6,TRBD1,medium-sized,TGTGCCAGCAGCCGAAGGGGGCAGCTCAACCCCTCTGGGGCCAACGTCCTGATTTTC,CASSRRGQLNPSGANVLIF
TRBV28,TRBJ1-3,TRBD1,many,TGTGCCAGCAGTACCGAGGGGGCATGGACCATATATTTT,CASSTEGAWTIYF
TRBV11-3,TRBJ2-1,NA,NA,TGTGCCAGCAGCTGGGACGGCGGTTACAATGAGCAGTTCTTC,CASSWDGGYNEQFF
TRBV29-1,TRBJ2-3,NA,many,TGCAGCGTTCTTTTGACGCGGACATCGACAGATACGCAGTATTTT,CSVLLTRTSTDTQYF
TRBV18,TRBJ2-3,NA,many,TGTGCCAGCTCACCACCGCCTACAGCGCCTAATACGCAGTATTTT,CASSPPPTAPNTQYF
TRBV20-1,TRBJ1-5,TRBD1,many,TGCAGTGCTAGCAGGGGGAACGATCAGCCCCAGCATTTT,CSASRGNDQPQHF
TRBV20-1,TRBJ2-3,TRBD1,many,TGCAGTGCTAGACCTCCACAGGGGTTCACAGATACGCAGTATTTT,CSARPPQGFTDTQYF
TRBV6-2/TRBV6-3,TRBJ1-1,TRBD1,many,TGTGCCAGCAGACAGGGGATCCCCTACACTGAAGCTTTCTTT,CASRQGIPYTEAFF
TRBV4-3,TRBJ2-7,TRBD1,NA,TGCGCCAGCAGCCAAGAGCCAGGGGGTACCTACGAGCAGTACTTC,CASSQEPGGTYEQYF
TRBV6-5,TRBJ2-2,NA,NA,TGTGCCAGCCGGGACACCAACACCGGGGAGCTGTTTTTT,CASRDTNTGELFF
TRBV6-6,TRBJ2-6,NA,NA,TGTGCCAGCAGTTACCCCGACAGCTCTGGGGCCAACGTCCTGACTTTC,CASSYPDSSGANVLTF
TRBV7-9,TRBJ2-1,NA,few,TGTGCCAGCAGCAGGACTTTTAGCTCCTACAATGAGCAGTTCTTC,CASSRTFSSYNEQFF
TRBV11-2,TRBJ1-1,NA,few,TGTGCCAGCAGCTTGACGCAGAACACTGAAGCTTTCTTT,CASSLTQNTEAFF
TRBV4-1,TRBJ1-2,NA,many,TGCGCCAGCAGCCAAGAGGCCCAAGCCCACTATGGCTACACCTTC,CASSQEAQAHYGYTF
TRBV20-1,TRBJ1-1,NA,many,TGCAGTGTAGCAACGGGGCGGGGGATCATGAACACTGAAGCTTTCTTT,CSVATGRGIMNTEAFF
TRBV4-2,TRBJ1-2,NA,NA,TGTGCCAGCAGCCAAGATCGGCAGGTTTATGGCTACACCTTC,CASSQDRQVYGYTF
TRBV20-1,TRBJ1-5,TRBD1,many,TGCAGTGCTAGAGATTATAACAGGGGTAGCAATCAGCCCCAGCATTTT,CSARDYNRGSNQPQHF
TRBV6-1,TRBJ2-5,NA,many,TGTGCCAGCAGTGAAGGATTTGGGAGGACAGGAGAGACCCAGTACTTC,CASSEGFGRTGETQYF
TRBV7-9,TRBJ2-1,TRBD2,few,TGTGCCAGCAGCTTTAGCGGGGGTCCCTCCTACAATGAGCAGTTCTTC,CASSFSGGPSYNEQFF
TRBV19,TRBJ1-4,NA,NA,TGTGCCAGTCGTCGCGGGGGTCCGGAAAAACTGTTTTTT,CASRRGGPEKLFF
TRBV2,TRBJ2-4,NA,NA,TGTGCCAGCAGAGAGCGGGCCGCGGCGGCCTTGTACTTC,CASRERAAAALYF
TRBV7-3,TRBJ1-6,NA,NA,TGTGCCAGCAGCTTAATGAGCCAGGGGAATTCACCCCTCCACTTT,CASSLMSQGNSPLHF
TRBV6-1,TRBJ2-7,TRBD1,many,TGTGCCAGCAGTGAAGACAGGGGGCGAAACGAGCAGTACTTC,CASSEDRGRNEQYF
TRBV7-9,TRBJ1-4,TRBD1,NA,TGTGCCAGCAGCTTCGGACAGGCAACTAATGAAAAACTGTTTTTT,CASSFGQATNEKLFF
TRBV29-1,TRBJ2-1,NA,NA,TGCAGCGTTGAAGTTAGAGTTGAGGCATACCCTTACAATGAGCAGTTCTTC,CSVEVRVEAYPYNEQFF
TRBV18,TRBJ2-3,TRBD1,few,TGTGCCAGCTCAGCCGGGACAGGGGACACAGATACGCAGTATTTT,CASSAGTGDTDTQYF
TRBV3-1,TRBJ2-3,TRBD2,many,TGTGCCAGCAGCCCTTGGACTAGCGGGGGGGTCACAGATACGCAGTATTTT,CASSPWTSGGVTDTQYF
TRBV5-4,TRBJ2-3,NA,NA,TGTGCCAGCAGCTTGGTAGGGGTCGCAGATACGCAGTATTTT,CASSLVGVADTQYF
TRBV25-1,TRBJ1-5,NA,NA,TGTGCCAGCAGTGGCCGGAATAGCAATCAGCCCCAGCATTTT,CASSGRNSNQPQHF
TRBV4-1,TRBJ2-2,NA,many,TGCGCCAGCAGCCCTAAAATTGGTCCGGGACTGATAAACACCGGGGAGCTGTTTTTT,CASSPKIGPGLINTGELFF
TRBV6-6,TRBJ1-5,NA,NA,TGTGCCAGCAGTTTGGGGGCCGATCAGCCCCAGCATTTT,CASSLGADQPQHF
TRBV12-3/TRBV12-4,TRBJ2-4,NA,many,TGTGCCAGCAGCCTCGGCCAGGGGCTAGCCAAAAACATTCAGTACTTC,CASSLGQGLAKNIQYF
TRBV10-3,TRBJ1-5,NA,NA,TGTGCCATCAGTGAGAGGTCAGGGGATCAGCCCCAGCATTTT,CAISERSGDQPQHF
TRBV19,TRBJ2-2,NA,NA,TGTGCCAGTACACCGAACACCGGGGAGCTGTTTTTT,CASTPNTGELFF
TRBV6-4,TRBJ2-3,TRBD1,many,TGTGCCAGTAAAGAGGTGTACAGGGGCATAACAGATACGCAGTATTTT,CASKEVYRGITDTQYF